This TCR beta chain was sequenced for a study of T-cell memory formation after mild COVID-19 (dated by TCRdb to the early 2020s). A note on the overall study: TCR sequence clusters from the two donors were found to be largely donor specific. In two donors, T-cell clones that expanded and contracted after mild COVID-19 were tracked by sequencing TCRalpha and TCRbeta repertoires over time. Two young, previously healthy adult volunteers, one female and one male, were included in the cohort.

According to the germline V gene, CDR1 reads SGHVS and CDR2 reads FQNEAQ. V is reduced by 0 bases and J by 0 bases, leaving a spacing of 11 bases between them. Including the terminal cysteine and phenylalanine, the CDR3 comprises 16 residues. Here the CDR3 DNA is all that survives: 48 bases in frame from base 1. The instrument given in TCRdb is Illumina NovaSeq 6000. cDNA libraries for TCRalpha and TCRbeta were prepared by 5'RACE using constant-segment primers, with sample barcodes and unique molecular identifiers added. RNA was extracted from every sample with Trizol reagent. Library amplification was performed in two PCR steps, and a second sample barcode and Illumina TruSeq adapters were introduced in the second step. The libraries were sequenced on an Illumina NovaSeq using 2 x 150 bp paired-end reads. In the source study's methods: Reads were demultiplexed and collapsed into UMI-guided consensus sequences with migec v1.2.7. Using mixcr v2.1.11, the UMI consensuses were aligned to TRA and TRB V and J templates and assembled into clonotypes. Clonotypes were classified as expanded or contracted when called significant by both edgeR and NoisET, with noise models trained on biological replicates. For edgeR calls, a false discovery rate-adjusted p below 0.01 and a log2 fold-change threshold of 1 were applied. As an exploratory analysis of dynamics, PCA with hierarchical clustering was applied to max-normalized trajectories of the 1000 most abundant clonotypes. Separately sequenced CD4+ and CD8+ repertoires were used to assign the CD4 or CD8 phenotype of responding clones. TCRdb itself trimmed the public reads at Q25 with fastp, ran MiXCR and retained productive beta chains. When rows share a CDR3 protein, they turn into one entry using the most common DNA and genes. TCRdb's processing, not the authors', yielded these V and J calls. Within this sample are under 200,000 distinct CDR3 sequences, with roughly 31% of them counted one time only. The ten largest clones represent around 12% of the sample.

Ficoll-Paque density gradient centrifugation was used to isolate PBMCs. Comments on this clonotype: The specificity of this receptor is unknown. No much larger clone is present one base from it, and per-base qualities are unavailable.

Study-wide conclusions, independent of this receptor: Clones contracting from day 15 to 85 had balanced CD4/CD8 phenotypes, while a second wave expanding from day 15 to 37 was biased towards CD4+. Whether the second-wave clones peaking on day 37 were SARS-CoV-2 specific was not confirmed. The study included only a couple of mild cases, and larger cohorts that include severe cases with pre-infection samples were judged to be necessary. Some responding clones were detected in pre-infection memory, which suggested that pre-existing cross-reactive memory T cells had joined the SARS-CoV-2 response. Contracting CD4+ clones appeared mostly in the CM and EM memory subsets, whereas CD8+ clones were enriched in EMRA.

The sequencing input was PBMCs or a T cell subset sorted from them (not recorded which). The origin of this receptor is an adult woman who had mild COVID-19 (a few samples of this study predate the infection). The sample titles of this study are shuffled in the database, so cell type and time point are left out; the donor was told from shared clones. The rearranged chain carries TRBV7-8 and TRBJ1-2; the D gene lacks a confident call. Here is the DNA: TGTGCCAGCAGCTTAGCCTTCGTCGGCACTAACTATGGCTACACCTTC. This translates into CASSLAFVGTNYGYTF.